Sequencing of this T cell receptor beta chain was carried out in a study of T-cell reconstitution after alpha-beta-depleted transplantation in children. V lost 5 bases and J 3 bases, leaving 17 bases between the germline ends. Germline assignment: CDR1 SGHAT and CDR2 FQNNGV. This CDR3 comprises 16 residues. Using unique molecular identifiers, the investigators prepared the TCRbeta library. TCRdb redid the calling of the PCR reads with MiXCR, one entry per CDR3 protein. This sample has about 830,000 distinct CDR3 sequences, with about 15% found just once. The origin of this receptor is a male patient between 10 and 17 years old who had a stem cell transplant for acute lymphoblastic leukemia, so the T cells may come from the graft donor. This chain connects TRBV11-2 to TRBJ1-5; tentatively, D is TRBD1 (6 bases). The sample consisted of PBMCs, mostly from graft donor cells, taken 360 days after TCRalphabeta/CD19-depleted stem cell transplant. CDR3 amino acids: CASSGGSQGNNQPQHF. The CDR3 nucleotides read TGTGCCAGCAGCGGGGGATCACAGGGTAACAATCAGCCCCAGCATTTT.